Below are 8 T cell receptor beta chains sequenced from a single sample in a study of T cell responses to AZD1222 COVID-19 vaccine. Here immunoSEQ multiplex PCR was the method, and the copy in TCRdb shows in-frame clones only, minus some. There are about 64,000 clones in the sample; approximately 90% occur only once, and approximately 6.3% lies in the top ten. This specimen was peripheral blood, taken 28 days after the second dose of the MenACWY control vaccine. Source of these receptors: an adult who received the MenACWY meningococcal vaccine as a control.

V and J are TRBV27 and TRBJ1-6; 10 bases are a match to TRBD1. The CDR3 length is 13 residues. J lost 6 bases, V lost 10 bases, and 3 bases had no gene match. Germline V gene lookup returns CDR1 MNHEY and CDR2 SMNVEV (reference sequence). The CDR3 DNA sequence: TGTGCCACCGGACAGGGGGTTAATTCACCCCTCCACTTT. Translation: CATGQGVNSPLHF.

This clone was counted a few times. This chain joins TRBV3-1 (or the pseudogene TRBV3-2) and TRBJ1-1; D is unresolved. CDR3 length: 11 amino acids. Trimming took off 3 bases at V and 8 bases at J, with 7 bases between the two ends. Germline V gene sequence: CDR1 LGHDT, CDR2 YNNKEL (reference sequence). The CDR3 DNA reads TGTGCCAGCAGCCACCTAGGAGAAGCTTTCTTT. Translating it yields CASSHLGEAFF.

This chain joins TRBV6-5 and TRBJ2-7, with 8 positions matching TRBD1. The trim removed 6 bases at V and 5 bases at J, leaving 9 bases unmatched. The CDR3 has 14 residues. Germline loops: CDR1 MNHEY, CDR2 SVGAGI. The CDR3: CASRLGTGGDEQYF. In DNA, the CDR3 is TGTGCCAGCAGACTCGGGACAGGCGGCGACGAGCAGTACTTC.

For the CDR3, the DNA is TGTGCCAGCAGCTTACTTACGGGGGGCCCCAATCAGCCCCAGCATTTT. Translated: CASSLLTGGPNQPQHF. The chain recombines TRBV5-6 with TRBJ1-5, with D possibly TRBD1 on 6 matching bases. From germline, CDR1 is SGHDT and CDR2 YYEEEE. V dropped 2 bases and J dropped 3 bases, with 15 bases sitting between them. The CDR3 extends over 16 amino acids.

This rearrangement joins TRBV9 to TRBJ2-5; the match to TRBD2 covers 9 bases. J was trimmed by 5 bases and V by 4 bases; bases with no gene match: 6. Germline values: CDR1 SGDLS, CDR2 YYNGEE. The CDR3 extends over 14 amino acids. The CDR3 DNA follows: TGTGCCAGCAGCCGGGGACTAGCCGGTGAGACCCAGTACTTC. Amino acids: CASSRGLAGETQYF.

The chain carries TRBV19 and TRBJ1-5; perhaps TRBD1 as D (6 bases). Trimming shortened V by 3 bases and J by 2 bases, and 14 bases separated the two germline ends. Germline V gives CDR1 LNHDA, CDR2 SQIVND (reference sequence). The CDR3 spans 16 residues. The DNA for the CDR3 is TGTGCCAGTAGTATGACCCCAGGGGTTCGCAATCAGCCCCAGCATTTT. This translates into CASSMTPGVRNQPQHF. The full variable domain, in which reference TRBV19 and TRBJ1-5 provide the parts outside the CDR3, is DGGITQSPKYLFRKEGQNVTLSCEQNLNHDAMYWYRQDPGQGLRLIYYSQIVNDFQKGDIAEGYSVSREKKESFPLTVTSAQKNPTAFYLCASSMTPGVRNQPQHFGDGTRLSIL.

The V call is TRBV19, the J call TRBJ1-5; D ambiguous. Germline V lookup: CDR1 LNHDA, CDR2 SQIVND (reference sequence). The CDR3 contains 16 residues. V was shortened by 3 bases and J by 0 bases, with 12 bases between the two germline ends. The CDR3 loop reads CASSISGLSSNQPQHF. For the CDR3, the DNA is TGTGCCAGTAGTATCAGTGGGCTGTCTAGCAATCAGCCCCAGCATTTT.

The rearrangement joins TRBV19 to TRBJ2-1; no clear D gene. Per germline, CDR1 LNHDA and CDR2 SQIVND (reference sequence). V dropped 6 bases and J dropped 0 bases, with 12 bases sitting between them. The CDR3 is 15 amino acids. The CDR3 protein is CASSPTATSYNEQFF. CDR3 in DNA: TGTGCCAGTAGCCCGACCGCCACCTCCTACAATGAGCAGTTCTTC.